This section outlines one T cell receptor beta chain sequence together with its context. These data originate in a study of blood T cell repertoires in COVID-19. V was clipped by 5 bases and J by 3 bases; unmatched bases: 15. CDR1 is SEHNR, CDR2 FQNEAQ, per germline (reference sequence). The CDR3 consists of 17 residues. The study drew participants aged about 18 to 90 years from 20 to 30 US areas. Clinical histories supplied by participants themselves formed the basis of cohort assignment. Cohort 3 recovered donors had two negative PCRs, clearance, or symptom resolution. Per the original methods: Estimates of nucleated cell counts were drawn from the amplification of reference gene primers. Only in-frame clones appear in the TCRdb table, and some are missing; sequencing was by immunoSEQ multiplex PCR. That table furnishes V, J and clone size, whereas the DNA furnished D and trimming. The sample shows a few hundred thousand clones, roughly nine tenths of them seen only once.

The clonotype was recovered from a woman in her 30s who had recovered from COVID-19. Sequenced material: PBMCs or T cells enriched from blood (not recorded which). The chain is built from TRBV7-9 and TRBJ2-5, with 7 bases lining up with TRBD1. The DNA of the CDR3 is TGTGCCAGCAGCCCCATCTCCTCGACAGGGTTAAAAGAGACCCAGTACTTC. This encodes CASSPISSTGLKETQYF.